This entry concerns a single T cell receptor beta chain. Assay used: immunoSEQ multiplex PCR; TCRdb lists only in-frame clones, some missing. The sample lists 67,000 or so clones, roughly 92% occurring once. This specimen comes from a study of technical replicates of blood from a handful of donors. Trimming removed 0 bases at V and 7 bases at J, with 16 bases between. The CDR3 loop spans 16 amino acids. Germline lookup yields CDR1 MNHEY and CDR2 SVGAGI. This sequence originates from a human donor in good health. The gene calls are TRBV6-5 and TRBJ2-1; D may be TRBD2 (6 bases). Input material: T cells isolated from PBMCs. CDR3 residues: CASSYSTGEIWNEQFF. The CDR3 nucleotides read TGTGCCAGCAGTTACTCAACGGGAGAGATCTGGAATGAGCAGTTCTTC.